A selection of T cell receptor beta chains follows, all from one sample in a study of radiotherapy plus CTLA-4 blockade in lung cancer. Sequencing was performed with immunoSEQ multiplex PCR; in TCRdb, only in-frame clones are kept and a portion is missing. Counted here are some 77,000 clones, 86% occurring once; the ten biggest clones make up approximately 2.2%. The material sequenced was peripheral blood, taken from a patient treated with radiotherapy plus ipilimumab. Receptors originate from a human donor with non-small cell lung cancer who had a partial response to radiotherapy plus ipilimumab. CDR3s leave out the opening cysteine and the closing phenylalanine or tryptophan. Each record gives: D gene, V gene, J gene, CDR3 protein. The D gene is left open where the match is weak.

>.|TRBV7-9|TRBJ1-1
ASSSKLGGRTEAF
>TRBD1|TRBV10-2|TRBJ2-7
ASSVLGTGVEQY
>TRBD1|TRBV28|TRBJ2-1
ASSLTTGFVNNEQF
>TRBD1|TRBV5-1|TRBJ1-4
ASSLTSGTGGAGEKLF
>.|TRBV28|TRBJ1-2
ASSFFTGSSGYT
>TRBD1|TRBV28|TRBJ1-5
ASSWGQSRNQPQH
>TRBD1|TRBV4-2|TRBJ1-4
ASSQVEQGAGGKLF
>.|TRBV19|TRBJ1-6
ASSTVTGGNSPLH
>.|TRBV27|TRBJ1-2
ASSSPSGYGYT
>.|TRBV9|TRBJ2-1
ASSEQPSSYNEQF
>TRBD2|TRBV6-1|TRBJ2-5
ASSEHPGRRQETQY
>.|TRBV18|TRBJ2-2
ASSPTGIRTGELF
>.|TRBV28|TRBJ1-1
ASLAVNTEAF
>.|TRBV6-5|TRBJ1-3
ASSYSRLYSGNTIY
>TRBD2|TRBV4-1|TRBJ2-1
ASSLQREAYNEQF
>.|TRBV29-1|TRBJ2-1
SVVELEGTYNEQF
>TRBD1|TRBV10-1|TRBJ2-2
ASRPGTGGNTGELF
>TRBD1|TRBV7-3|TRBJ1-1
ASSPKDRWDTEAF
>.|TRBV7-2|TRBJ1-5
ASSIGQSNNQPQH
>.|TRBV5-4|TRBJ1-1
ASSFGGRTNTEAF
>TRBD1|TRBV25-1|TRBJ1-2
ASSEYGTGGSHGYT
>TRBD1|TRBV2|TRBJ2-1
ASRAGGAYNEQF
>.|TRBV29-1|TRBJ2-6
SVYRESSGANVLT
>.|TRBV5-1|TRBJ2-5
ASSLDGQRGKETQY
>TRBD1|TRBV6-5|TRBJ1-6
ASSILGTGESPLH
>.|TRBV28|TRBJ2-1
ASSGGSSELNEQF
>.|TRBV9|TRBJ2-2
ASSVLAGELF
>TRBD2|TRBV5-1|TRBJ2-1
ASSYFPGTSNEQF
>.|TRBV7-7|TRBJ2-1
ASSFGSAVGNEQF
>TRBD1|TRBV28|TRBJ1-1
ASSARTGYTEAF
>.|TRBV10-3|TRBJ1-2
AISEDLQATNYGYT
>TRBD2|TRBV7-2|TRBJ2-1
ASSLAGGEQF
>.|TRBV28|TRBJ2-7
ASSRPEQGYEQY
>TRBD1|TRBV28|TRBJ2-2
ASRTTTGANGELF
>.|TRBV28|TRBJ1-3
ASSTGNSGNTIY
>TRBD2|TRBV27|TRBJ2-2
ASSTKREGRVGELF